These T cell receptor beta chains were read from a single sample in a study of blood T cell repertoires in COVID-19. Profiling relied on immunoSEQ multiplex PCR, and the TCRdb table lists in-frame clones only, not all of them. The sample comprises some 170,000 clones, around 76% of which are singletons, and approximately 9.1% rests with the top ten. The sequencing sample was made of peripheral blood. These receptors were taken from a woman aged 70-85 years with acute or convalescent COVID-19. Each CDR3 is given with its conserved first and last residue. D genes are given only for firm matches. A clone size is listed for some rows: how often the clone was seen (once, few, many), or a class if it is expanded.

D gene	V gene	J gene	clone size	CDR3 DNA	CDR3 protein
TRBD1	TRBV7-9	TRBJ1-5	-	TGTGCCAGCAGCTTGGACAGGGGAGGGGATCAGCCCCAGCATTTT	CASSLDRGGDQPQHF
-	TRBV5-6	TRBJ2-7	once	TGTGCCAGCAGCTTGCCAGGGTTTACCTACGAGCAGTACTTC	CASSLPGFTYEQYF
TRBD1	TRBV2	TRBJ1-5	-	TGTGCCAGCAGTGGAACAGGGGGCCGGGGTCAGCCCCAGCATTTT	CASSGTGGRGQPQHF
-	TRBV12-3/TRBV12-4	TRBJ1-2	-	TGTGCCAGCAGTTTCCCCGGGGACTATGGCTACACCTTC	CASSFPGDYGYTF
-	TRBV19	TRBJ2-5	-	TGTGCCAGTAGTCCAAGGGGAGAGACCCAGTACTTC	CASSPRGETQYF
TRBD1	TRBV3-1/TRBV3-2	TRBJ1-6	-	TGTGCCAGCAGCCAAGGGCTTCAGGGGGCGACCTATAATTCACCCCTCCACTTT	CASSQGLQGATYNSPLHF
-	TRBV7-9	TRBJ2-7	-	TGTGCCAGCAGCTTAGCGTTCGAAACAGGTACCCCCTACGAGCAGTACTTC	CASSLAFETGTPYEQYF
-	TRBV7-9	TRBJ2-1	-	TGTGCCAGCAGCTTAATACTCGTCTGGGGCGGTAGCAATGAGCAGTTCTTC	CASSLILVWGGSNEQFF
-	TRBV7-2	TRBJ1-4	-	TGTGCCAGCAGCTTGTCCCGGGGGACTAATGAAAAACTGTTTTTT	CASSLSRGTNEKLFF
TRBD1	TRBV19	TRBJ2-3	-	TGTGCCAGTAGCGAGACAGGGTTAGATGATACGCAGTATTTT	CASSETGLDDTQYF
TRBD2	TRBV7-9	TRBJ2-4	-	TGTGCCAGCAGCTTGGCGGGAGAGGACATTCAGTACTTC	CASSLAGEDIQYF
-	TRBV28	TRBJ2-5	-	TGTGCCAGCAGTTTAAGAGCCCCAGAGACCCAGTACTTC	CASSLRAPETQYF
-	TRBV6-2/TRBV6-3	TRBJ2-1	-	TGTGCCAGCAGCCGCCGGGACACATACAATGAGCAGTTCTTC	CASSRRDTYNEQFF
-	TRBV2	TRBJ2-3	-	TGTGCCAGCAGTGAGCCCCTAGCAGCAGATACGCAGTATTTT	CASSEPLAADTQYF
TRBD1	TRBV11-2	TRBJ1-1	-	TGTGCCAGCAGCTTAAGGGGACAGGGGTTGAACACTGAAGCTTTCTTT	CASSLRGQGLNTEAFF
-	TRBV11-3	TRBJ1-1	-	TGTGCCAGCAGCTTTGTAGTAAACACTGAAGCTTTCTTT	CASSFVVNTEAFF
-	TRBV19	TRBJ1-1	-	TGTGCCAGTAGTCCGTCTACGGACATACTGACAGGCAGTAGGGACACTGAAGCTTTCTTT	CASSPSTDILTGSRDTEAFF
TRBD2	TRBV7-2	TRBJ2-7	-	TGTGCCAGCAGACCGACTAGCGTCTACGAGCAGTACTTC	CASRPTSVYEQYF
TRBD2	TRBV5-1	TRBJ2-7	-	TGCGCCAGCAGCTTGGGACTAGCGGGTGACGAGCAGTACTTC	CASSLGLAGDEQYF
-	TRBV28	TRBJ1-2	few	TGTGCCAGCAATGGGGCGGCCAGGTCGTATGGCTACACCTTC	CASNGAARSYGYTF
TRBD1	TRBV7-8	TRBJ1-3	-	TGTGCCAGCAGCCCGGACAGGGGGTCTGGAAACACCATATATTTT	CASSPDRGSGNTIYF
TRBD2	TRBV20-1	TRBJ2-3	-	TGCAGTGCTAGTGGTCCGGGAGGTCCGACAGATACGCAGTATTTT	CSASGPGGPTDTQYF
TRBD1	TRBV25-1	TRBJ1-1	-	TGTGCCAGCAGTGCCGGGACAGGGGAAGCTTTCTTT	CASSAGTGEAFF
-	TRBV5-1	TRBJ1-3	-	TGCGCCAGCAGCTTGGCCCTCAGGGGTGGAAACACCATATATTTT	CASSLALRGGNTIYF
-	TRBV27	TRBJ1-1	few	TGTGCCAGCAGTCTACAGGCGAACACTGAAGCTTTCTTT	CASSLQANTEAFF
TRBD1	TRBV27	TRBJ1-1	-	TGTGCCAGCAGTTTGTCCGGGACAGACACTGAAGCTTTCTTT	CASSLSGTDTEAFF
TRBD1	TRBV7-9	TRBJ2-5	-	TGTGCCAGCAGCTCGACAGGGCAAGAGACCCAGTACTTC	CASSSTGQETQYF
-	TRBV5-6	TRBJ2-1	once	TGTGCCAGCAGCTTGCTCGGGGAAGGGGAGCAGTTCTTC	CASSLLGEGEQFF
-	TRBV29-1	TRBJ2-2	-	TGCAGCGCCTGGACAGAGAACACCGGGGAGCTGTTTTTT	CSAWTENTGELFF
-	TRBV5-6	TRBJ1-5	-	TGTGCCAGCGGTCTTGGCAGCGGTAATCAGCCCCAGCATTTT	CASGLGSGNQPQHF
-	TRBV9	TRBJ2-2	-	TGTGCCAGCACCCGCGGGCTAGTGAACCCCGGGGAGCTGTTTTTT	CASTRGLVNPGELFF
TRBD1	TRBV19	TRBJ2-7	once	TGTGCCAGTAGTATACGGACAGGGTTCTACGAGCAGTACTTC	CASSIRTGFYEQYF
TRBD2	TRBV7-9	TRBJ2-3	-	TGTGCCAGCAGCTTAGCAGAGACTAGCGGGTACACAGATACGCAGTATTTT	CASSLAETSGYTDTQYF
-	TRBV3-1/TRBV3-2	TRBJ2-1	once	TGTGCCAGCCAGGGCACCCCGTACAATGAGCAGTTCTTC	CASQGTPYNEQFF
-	TRBV27	TRBJ2-1	-	TGTGCCAGCAGTTTCCAGGGTGAGAATGAGCAGTTCTTC	CASSFQGENEQFF
-	TRBV12-3/TRBV12-4	TRBJ2-5	once	TGTGCCAGCAGTTTAGGCAGAGGAGAGACCCAGTACTTC	CASSLGRGETQYF
TRBD1	TRBV10-3	TRBJ1-4	-	TGTGCCATCAGTGCGGGACAGGGCAATGAAAAACTGTTTTTT	CAISAGQGNEKLFF
-	TRBV4-3	TRBJ2-3	-	TGCGCCAGCAGCCTTCTAGTGGCAGATACGCAGTATTTT	CASSLLVADTQYF
TRBD2	TRBV3-1/TRBV3-2	TRBJ2-1	-	TGTGCCAGCAGCCAAGACCGACTAGCGGGGGCGGACAATGAGCAGTTCTTC	CASSQDRLAGADNEQFF
TRBD1	TRBV6-2/TRBV6-3	TRBJ2-3	-	TGTGCCAGCAGTTCTAGGACAGGGGGCGAATTGGATACGCAGTATTTT	CASSSRTGGELDTQYF
-	TRBV7-8	TRBJ1-6	-	TGTGCCAGCAGCCAGTCAGGGGTTCGGTCACCCCTCCACTTT	CASSQSGVRSPLHF
-	TRBV30	TRBJ2-1	-	TGTGCCTGGAGTGTACGGCCCAATCACAGGAATGAGCAGTTCTTC	CAWSVRPNHRNEQFF
TRBD2	TRBV20-1	TRBJ2-5	-	TGCAGTGCTAGTCTCCCCGTGGGCGGGAGTGAGACCCAGTACTTC	CSASLPVGGSETQYF